Presented here are 29 T cell receptor delta chains from one specimen sequenced in a study of gamma-delta T cells after stem cell transplantation. TCRdb ran CATT on the RT-PCR reads. The table records just under 2,500 delta-chain clones, roughly 21% of them present only once. Sequenced: gamma-delta T cells. These TCRs come from a human donor. It is not recorded whose cells these are; they may come from a transplant donor.

The V and J genes are TRDV1 and TRDJ1; TRDD3 matches at 8 bases. V shed 3 bases and J 0 bases; nucleotides not matched to a gene: 18. Germline lookup yields CDR1 TSWWSYY and CDR2 QGS. CDR3 length: 20 amino acids. The CDR3 reads CALGDRPALIWGTYTDKLIF. The CDR3 coding sequence is TGTGCTCTTGGGGACCGACCGGCCCTAATCTGGGGGACGTACACCGATAAACTCATCTTT.

On this clone itself: A much larger clone differs from this one at a single base, so this may be a read error. The same CDR3 can be traced to other DNA sequences in this sample. This chain joins TRDV2 and TRDJ1, with 10 bases matching TRDD3. Germline loops: CDR1 GEAIGNYY, CDR2 EKD. The CDR3 has 14 amino acids. CDR3 loop: CACDTAAYWGILIF. The CDR3 DNA is TGCGCCTGTGACACCGCTGCCTACTGGGGGATACTCATCTTT.

There are a few counts of this clone. The chain links TRDV2 to TRDJ3, with D possibly TRDD3 on 5 matching bases. The V end was cut by 3 bases, the J end by 22 bases, with 30 bases between. Germline V gives CDR1 GEAIGNYY, CDR2 EKD. CDR3 length equals 16 residues. CDR3 coding DNA: TGTGCCTGTGACTTGGGGAGCTTCTGGGACACCCACCATATTTTTTTC. It is translated as CACDLGSFWDTHHIFF.

Remarks on this clone: A read error is possible here, since a much larger clone lies one base away. This chain uses TRDV1 with TRDJ1; 13 bases map to TRDD3. The J gene, missing from TCRdb, was assigned here through DNA to germline matching. This CDR3 has 21 residues. J gave up 0 bases and V 3 bases, and 16 bases lay outside the gene matches. Germline assignment: CDR1 TSWWSYY and CDR2 QGS. CDR3 loop: CALGDPTGILGDTTDTDKLIF. CDR3 in DNA: TGTGCTCTTGGGGACCCCACCGGGATACTGGGGGATACGACCGACACCGATAAACTCATCTTT.

The J gene is TRDJ1, the V gene TRDV1, with TRDD3 matching 9 bases. TCRdb carries no J gene annotation; the J gene was assigned here by matching the DNA with germline. The junction had 29 bases not matched to a gene; V was cut back by 0 bases and J by 9 bases. This CDR3 has 22 residues. Germline V gene sequence: CDR1 TSWWSYY, CDR2 QGS. The CDR3: CALGELPPTSHLLWGISVELIF. As DNA, the CDR3 is TGTGCTCTTGGGGAACTCCCTCCTACGTCCCATTTACTCTGGGGGATCTCTGTGGAACTCATCTTT.

Details on this clone: It may be a read error: a sequence one base away is much more abundant. Other DNA sequences within the sample encode an identical CDR3. J gene TRDJ3 was identified, but the V gene was not called; the D segment call TRDD3 is taken from the table without a DNA check. The CDR3 is 18 amino acids. The CDR3 region has the DNA TGTGCCTGTGACACCGTCCTGGGGGATACCTGGGACACCCGACAGATGTTTTTC. It encodes CACDTVLGDTWDTRQMFF.

This clone turned up a few times. V and J are TRDV1 and TRDJ1; 13 bases line up with TRDD3. This CDR3 is built from 19 residues. V was pared by 1 base and J by 3 bases, with 11 bases of the junction left unmatched. Germline V gives CDR1 TSWWSYY, CDR2 QGS. The CDR3 nucleotides read TGTGCTCTTGGGGAACGGGGCTACGTACTGGGGGATACGGCCGATAAACTCATCTTT. Residues: CALGERGYVLGDTADKLIF.

The gene calls are TRDV1 and TRDJ1; 12 bases are shared with TRDD3. No J gene is reported in TCRdb; it was inferred here by comparing the DNA with germline. Looked up from germline, CDR1 is TSWWSYY and CDR2 is QGS. V gave up 2 bases and J gave up 3 bases; unmatched junction bases: 10. The CDR3 is 18 amino acids. The CDR3: CALGERGGTGGYPDKLIF. The CDR3 DNA reads as TGTGCTCTTGGGGAAAGGGGGGGAACTGGGGGATACCCCGATAAACTCATCTTT.

Here the V gene is TRDV1, but the J gene went uncalled; the table's D call of TRDD3 was not tested on the DNA. Germline V gene lookup returns CDR1 TSWWSYY and CDR2 QGS. The CDR3 loop spans 18 amino acids. In DNA form, the CDR3 reads TGTGCTCTTGGGGAAACCCCTCTTAAAGGGGATACGAGACCTAGTATTATCTTT. It translates to CALGETPLKGDTRPSIIF.

This chain uses TRDV3 with TRDJ1; 9 bases match TRDD3. There are 20 residues in the CDR3. V lost 2 bases and J lost 0; bases outside the gene matches: 22. The germline V gene has CDR1 TVYSNPD and CDR2 GDNSRS (reference sequence). The CDR3 is CAFERPLGGLGDAYTDKLIF. CDR3 sequence (DNA): TGTGCCTTTGAAAGGCCTCTGGGGGGACTGGGGGACGCGTACACCGATAAACTCATCTTT.

The table lists this clone with a few counts. V and J are TRDV3 and TRDJ2; D perhaps matches TRDD3 (5 bases). Germline CDR1 TVYSNPD, CDR2 GDNSRS (reference sequence). The CDR3 has 16 amino acids. The germline V and J ends were trimmed by 2 bases and 4 bases, with 20 bases remaining between them. Here the CDR3 reads CAFSSRMGLKTAQLFF. CDR3 nucleotide sequence: TGTGCCTTTTCCTCGAGAATGGGGCTGAAGACAGCACAACTCTTCTTT.

This clone appeared a few times. The chain uses TRAV29/DV5 and TRDJ1; D is undetermined. The germline V gene encodes CDR1 NSMFDY and CDR2 ISSIKDK. The CDR3 sequence is 13 residues long. The germline V and J ends were trimmed by 2 bases and 3 bases, with 11 bases remaining between them. CDR3 in amino acids: CAARPIGADKLIF. The CDR3 region has the DNA TGTGCAGCAAGGCCTATCGGGGCCGATAAACTCATCTTT.

The chain employs TRDV2 and TRDJ1; D may be TRDD2 or TRDD3 (5 bases each). In germline, CDR1 is GEAIGNYY, CDR2 EKD. Trimming removed 0 bases from V and 0 bases from J, with 19 bases in between. There are 18 residues in the CDR3. CDR3 nucleotide sequence: TGTGCCTGTGACACCAATACGCTTCCCTCCTTCGACACCGATAAACTCATCTTT. It specifies CACDTNTLPSFDTDKLIF.

This clone was counted only a few times. The V gene is TRDV3, the J gene TRDJ3; D unresolved. The CDR3 sequence is 16 residues long. Germline CDR1 TVYSNPD, CDR2 GDNSRS (reference sequence). V lost 5 bases to trimming and J lost 0 bases, with 14 bases between them. CDR3 amino acids: CATHGASSWDTRQMFF. CDR3 nucleotides: TGTGCCACCCATGGAGCGAGCTCCTGGGACACCCGACAGATGTTTTTC.

The sample holds a few counts of this clone. One end of the junction varies from germline; a read error may be responsible. In the same sample, other DNA sequences code for this CDR3. This chain links TRDV1 with TRDJ2; 12 bases align to TRDD3. The CDR3 contains 18 residues. Germline-derived CDR1 and CDR2 are TSWWSYY and QGS. Here the CDR3 DNA reads TGTGCTCTTGGGCCCGCCACTGGGGGATACCCTTTGACAGCACAGCTCTTCTTT. Translated: CALGPATGGYPLTAQLFF.

This clone is deemed medium-sized. This sample also contains other DNA sequences that code for the same CDR3. The chain joins TRDV1 to TRDJ1; D is possibly TRDD3 (5 bases). The CDR3 contains 19 residues. V was clipped by 1 base and J by 0 bases, with 21 bases between them. Germline-derived CDR1 and CDR2 are TSWWSYY and QGS. CDR3 coding DNA: TGTGCTCTTGGGGAACGGAGGAAGGCGGCGGGGGTCTACACCGATAAACTCATCTTT. It yields the protein CALGERRKAAGVYTDKLIF.

This sequence joins TRDV1 and TRDJ3; 11 nucleotides agree with TRDD3. This CDR3 region has 23 residues. V shed 2 bases, J shed 6 bases, and the junction held 21 bases outside the gene matches. Germline V gene lookup returns CDR1 TSWWSYY and CDR2 QGS. The CDR3 DNA reads TGTGCTCTTGGGGAATTTTCCCACTCCAGTGGTGGGGGATACGCCCTGGACACCCGACAGATGTTTTTC. Amino acids: CALGEFSHSSGGGYALDTRQMFF.

The chain links TRDV2 to TRDJ3, with D possibly being TRDD2 (6 bases). The V end was cut by 3 bases, the J end by 0 bases, with 17 bases between. The CDR3 extends over 19 amino acids. The germline gives CDR1 GEAIGNYY, CDR2 EKD. The CDR3 here is CACDQRGAFRSWDTRQMFF. In nucleotides, the CDR3 is TGTGCCTGTGACCAACGGGGGGCCTTCCGCTCCTGGGACACCCGACAGATGTTTTTC.

By its share, this clone is large. The chain links TRDV1 to TRDJ1, with 10 bases identical to TRDD3. With 0 bases clipped from V and 0 bases from J, the junction kept 52 bases outside the gene matches. The germline V gene has CDR1 TSWWSYY and CDR2 QGS. The CDR3 runs to 33 residues. The CDR3 DNA sequence: TGTGCTCTTGGGGAACTAGCGGAAAGGAGGCCAAAGGTCGGAACTAGCGGGGTAGTCGGGGCCCGTTTTACTGGGGGATACACCGATAAACTCATCTTT. This sequence encodes CALGELAERRPKVGTSGVVGARFTGGYTDKLIF.

Judged by abundance, this clone is medium-sized. CDR3 nucleotides: TGTGCTCTTGGGGAACTTGGGGGCCTCGGAACGACTTCTAAACTCATCTTT. Its translation: CALGELGGLGTTSKLIF. The chain is built from TRDV1 and TRDJ1; possibly TRDD3 for D (6 bases). Per germline, CDR1 TSWWSYY and CDR2 QGS. The CDR3 extends over 17 amino acids. Trimming shortened V by 0 bases and J by 7 bases, and 21 bases separated the two germline ends.

This clone has just a few counts. The junction does not match germline at one end; this may be a read error. The chain is built from TRDV3 and TRDJ1, with D hard to call. The CDR3 totals 15 residues. CDR1 TVYSNPD and CDR2 GDNSRS come from the germline V gene (reference sequence). CDR3 amino acids: CASVSGFHSTDNLIF. As DNA, the CDR3 is TGTGCCTCTGTAAGTGGTTTCCACTCAACCGATAACCTCATCTTT.

Remarks on this clone: The junction does not match germline at one end; this may be a read error. The chain recombines TRDV1 with TRDJ1; 9 bases agree with TRDD3. The J gene was missing in TCRdb and was found by matching the end of the DNA to germline. Germline values: CDR1 TSWWSYY, CDR2 QGS. CDR3 length equals 22 residues. CDR3 protein: CAIGEWTRNWGNDVGYTDKLIF. CDR3 DNA sequence: TGTGCTATTGGGGAATGGACCCGCAACTGGGGGAATGATGTGGGGTACACCGATAAACTCATCTTT.

The V call is TRDV3, the J call TRDJ1, with a tentative D call TRDD3 (5 bases). Germline V gene sequence: CDR1 TVYSNPD, CDR2 GDNSRS (reference sequence). This CDR3 spans 12 amino acids. V was pared by 0 bases and J by 4 bases, with 9 bases between. The CDR3 DNA reads as TGTGCCTTTAGCGGGGGCTTCGATAAACTCATCTTT. This sequence encodes CAFSGGFDKLIF.

Only a few counts were recorded for this clone. The rearrangement joins TRDV1 to TRDJ2; 9 bases agree with TRDD3. There are 20 residues in the CDR3. Looked up from germline, CDR1 is TSWWSYY and CDR2 is QGS. Trimming at V came to 0 bases and at J to 0 bases, leaving 11 bases not matched to a gene. The CDR3 bases are TGTGCTCTTGGGGAACTAGTTTTTCTGGACTGGGGGACTTTGACAGCACAACTCTTCTTT. Its translation is CALGELVFLDWGTLTAQLFF.

The CDR3 sequence is CALGESWGIPGVRYTDKLIF. CDR3 nucleotides: TGTGCTCTTGGGGAATCCTGGGGGATACCGGGAGTAAGGTACACCGATAAACTCATCTTT. V is TRDV1 and J is TRDJ1, with 11 bases identical to TRDD3. The length of the CDR3 is 20 residues. The ends lost 2 bases at V and 0 bases at J; junction bases unmatched: 14. CDR1 and CDR2 from the germline V gene are TSWWSYY and QGS.

The chain is built from TRDV1 and TRDJ1; 9 bases map to TRDD2. This CDR3 has 21 amino acids. V shed 1 base and J 7 bases; nucleotides not matched to a gene: 25. Germline V gene data show CDR1 as TSWWSYY and CDR2 as QGS. CDR3 loop: CALGEPWPSYGWGTPLGKLIF. The CDR3 bases are TGTGCTCTTGGGGAACCCTGGCCTTCCTACGGTTGGGGGACCCCGTTGGGTAAACTCATCTTT.

The rearrangement uses TRDV2 and TRDJ1; TRDD3 matches at 8 bases. The J gene, absent from TCRdb, was called here by matching the DNA to germline. V shed 4 bases and J 2 bases; nucleotides not matched to a gene: 11. This CDR3 comprises 16 residues. Germline CDR1 reads GEAIGNYY; CDR2 reads EKD. The CDR3 region has the DNA TGTGCCTGTGATCGTCTGTACTGGGGGCCGACCGATAAACTCATCTTT. This codes for CACDRLYWGPTDKLIF.

In its sample, this clone is medium-sized. This chain uses TRDV1 with TRDJ1; 12 bases align to TRDD3. J gave up 0 bases and V 0 bases, and 20 bases lay outside the gene matches. The CDR3 loop spans 23 amino acids. Germline CDR1 is TSWWSYY and CDR2 is QGS. DNA for the CDR3: TGTGCTCTTGGGGAACTGTCACACCTCGTACTGGGGGATACCCCGACGTACACCGATAAACTCATCTTT. Encoded protein: CALGELSHLVLGDTPTYTDKLIF.

This clone was seen more than once but under ten times. The rearrangement links TRDV3 to TRDJ1, with 9 bases aligning to TRDD3. Germline-derived CDR1 and CDR2 are TVYSNPD and GDNSRS (reference sequence). This CDR3 has 17 amino acids. The V and J ends lost 4 bases and 0 bases, in that order; junction bases with no gene match: 15. The CDR3 DNA reads TGTGCCTCTATTCCTGTCTGGGGGATCTCGTACACCGATAAACTCATCTTT. Protein sequence: CASIPVWGISYTDKLIF. Complete variable domain (other parts from reference TRDV3 and TRDJ1): CDKVTQSSPDQTVASGSEVVLLCTYDTVYSNPDLFWYRIRPDYSFQFVFYGDNSRSEGADFTQGRFSVKHILTQKAFHLVISPVRTEDSATYYCASIPVWGISYTDKLIFGKGTRVTVEP.